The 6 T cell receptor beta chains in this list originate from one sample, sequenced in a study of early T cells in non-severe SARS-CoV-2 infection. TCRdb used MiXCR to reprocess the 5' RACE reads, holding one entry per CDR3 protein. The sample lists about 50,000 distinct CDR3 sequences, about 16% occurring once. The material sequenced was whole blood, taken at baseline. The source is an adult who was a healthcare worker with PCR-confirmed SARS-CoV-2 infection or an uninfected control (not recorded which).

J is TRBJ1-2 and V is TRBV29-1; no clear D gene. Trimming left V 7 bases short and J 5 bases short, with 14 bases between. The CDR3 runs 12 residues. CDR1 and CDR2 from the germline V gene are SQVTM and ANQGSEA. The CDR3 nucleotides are TGCAGCGGGATGGCAGCTGGGTATGGCTACACCTTC. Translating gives CSGMAAGYGYTF.

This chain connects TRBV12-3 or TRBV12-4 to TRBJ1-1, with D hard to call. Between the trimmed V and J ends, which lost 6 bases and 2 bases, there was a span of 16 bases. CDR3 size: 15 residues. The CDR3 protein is CASSQNPRRNTEAFF. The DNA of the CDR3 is TGTGCCAGCAGCCAAAATCCGAGGCGTAACACTGAAGCTTTCTTT.

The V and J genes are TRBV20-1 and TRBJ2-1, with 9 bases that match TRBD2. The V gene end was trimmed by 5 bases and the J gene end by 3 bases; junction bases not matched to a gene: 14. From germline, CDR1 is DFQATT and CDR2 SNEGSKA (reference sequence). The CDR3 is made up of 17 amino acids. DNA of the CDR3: TGCAGTGCTCCCCGCGGGGGGGCCGTTTCTCTCTACAATGAGCAGTTCTTC. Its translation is CSAPRGGAVSLYNEQFF.

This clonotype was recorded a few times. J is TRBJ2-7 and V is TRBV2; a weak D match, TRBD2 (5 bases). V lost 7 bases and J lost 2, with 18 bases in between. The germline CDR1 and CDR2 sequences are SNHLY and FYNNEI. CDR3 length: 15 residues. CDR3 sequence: CASIADRGMTYEQYF. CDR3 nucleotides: TGTGCCAGCATCGCAGACCGAGGGATGACCTACGAGCAGTACTTC.

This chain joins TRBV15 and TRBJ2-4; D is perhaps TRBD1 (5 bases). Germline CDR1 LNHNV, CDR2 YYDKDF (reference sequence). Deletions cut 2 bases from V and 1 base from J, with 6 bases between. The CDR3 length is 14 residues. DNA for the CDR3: TGTGCCACCAGCAGACCAGGGGCCAAAAACATTCAGTACTTC. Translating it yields CATSRPGAKNIQYF.

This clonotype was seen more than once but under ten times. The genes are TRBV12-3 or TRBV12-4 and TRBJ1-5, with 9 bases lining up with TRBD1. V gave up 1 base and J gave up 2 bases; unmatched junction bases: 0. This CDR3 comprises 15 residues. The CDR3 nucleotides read TGTGCCAGCAGTTTAGGACAGGGGGGCAATCAGCCCCAGCATTTT. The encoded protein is CASSLGQGGNQPQHF.